Below are 2 T cell receptor beta chains sequenced from a single sample in a study of blood T cell repertoires in COVID-19. Measured with immunoSEQ multiplex PCR; TCRdb has only the in-frame clones, and not every one. In the table there are approximately 190,000 clones, approximately 86% of which are singletons. Sequences were obtained from PBMCs or T cells enriched from blood (not recorded which). The source of these receptors is a woman aged 55 to 70 with acute COVID-19.

Only one count was recorded for this clone. The chain is built from TRBV11-2 and TRBJ2-5; D is uncertain. V gave up 5 bases and J gave up 5 bases, with 9 bases separating them. Germline V lookup: CDR1 SGHAT, CDR2 FQNNGV. The CDR3 sequence is 12 residues long. CDR3 DNA sequence: TGTGCCAGCAGCCTGAGCAGGGAGACCCAGTACTTC. It specifies CASSLSRETQYF.

The chain has TRBV5-1 and TRBJ2-2, with unresolved D. The CDR3 sequence is 13 residues long. Trimming left V 4 bases short and J 1 base short, with 5 bases between. From germline, CDR1 is SGHRS and CDR2 YFSETQ. CDR3 in DNA: TGCGCCAGCAGCCCACAGAACACCGGGGAGCTGTTTTTT. Translation: CASSPQNTGELFF. The variable domain in full, completed from reference TRBV5-1 and TRBJ2-2, reads KAGVTQTPRYLIKTRGQQVTLSCSPISGHRSVSWYQQTPGQGLQFLFEYFSETQRNKGNFPGRFSGRQFSNSRSEMNVSTLELGDSALYLCASSPQNTGELFFGEGSRLTVL.